One sample yielded the 4 T cell receptor beta chains listed below, sequenced in a study of blood T cell repertoires in COVID-19. The repertoire was sequenced with immunoSEQ multiplex PCR; TCRdb's copy has only in-frame clones and lacks some. The table records 200,000 to 250,000 clones, 75% to 90% of them present only once. The sample was peripheral blood. Receptors were obtained from a woman in her 40s with acute or convalescent COVID-19.

This clone appeared a single time. The chain links TRBV19 to TRBJ1-2; 9 bases are shared with TRBD1. After removal of 5 bases from V and 7 bases from J, the junction contained 8 bases not matched to a gene. The germline gives CDR1 LNHDA, CDR2 SQIVND (reference sequence). The CDR3 contains 14 residues. The chain's CDR3 is CASSLGQGIAGYTF. For the CDR3, the DNA is TGTGCCAGTAGTCTGGGACAGGGTATTGCTGGCTACACCTTC.

V gene TRBV10-3 combines with J gene TRBJ2-5; D possibly corresponds to TRBD2 (5 bases). Germline CDR1 is ENHRY and CDR2 is SYGVKD. CDR3 length: 13 residues. V lost 2 bases and J lost 3, with 7 bases in between. Here the CDR3 DNA reads TGTGCCATCAGTGAGACTAGAGAAGAGACCCAGTACTTC. This translates into CAISETREETQYF.

The chain has TRBV6-2 or TRBV6-3 and TRBJ2-3, with 7 nucleotides matching TRBD2. Trimming cost V 6 bases and J 3 bases; bases outside gene matches: 9. The germline CDR1 and CDR2 sequences are MNHEY and SVGEGT. The CDR3 consists of 15 residues. The CDR3 loop reads CASRPWGGGTDTQYF. CDR3 sequence (DNA): TGTGCCAGCAGACCTTGGGGGGGTGGGACAGATACGCAGTATTTT.

This clone was recorded only once. The sample holds other DNA sequences that translate to the same CDR3. The chain uses TRBV5-1 and TRBJ2-3, with TRBD2 matching over 11 bases. The CDR3 covers 15 residues. Trimming cost V 2 bases and J 3 bases; bases outside gene matches: 2. Germline loops: CDR1 SGHRS, CDR2 YFSETQ. The CDR3 here is CASSFSGGGTDTQYF. For the CDR3, the DNA is TGCGCCAGCAGCTTTAGCGGGGGGGGTACAGATACGCAGTATTTT.